Listed below are T cell receptor beta chains from one sample, sequenced in a study of T cell repertoires in cytomegalovirus infection. TCRdb used MiXCR to reprocess the reads, holding one entry per CDR3 protein. The sample has around 440,000 distinct CDR3 sequences; 11% are singletons. The sequenced sample consisted of PBMCs. The receptors were sampled from a human donor in good health (CMV status not recorded). Some clones in this sample may be carry-over from other donors' samples. Each CDR3 is given with its conserved first and last residue. The order of the fields is clone size, J gene, V gene, D gene, CDR3 protein, CDR3 DNA. D genes are given only for firm matches. Some rows have no size entry. The others give once, few or many, or a class for an expanded clone.

>many|TRBJ1-3|TRBV7-6|TRBD1
CASSSGQTGNTIYF
TGTGCCAGCAGCTCGGGACAGACTGGAAACACCATATATTTT
>few|TRBJ1-2|TRBV4-1|TRBD1
CASSQEGSRGNYGYTF
TGCGCCAGCAGCCAAGAGGGTTCCAGGGGGAACTATGGCTACACCTTC
>.|TRBJ1-3|TRBV18|.
CASSPREGHSGNTIYF
TGTGCCAGCTCACCTCGTGAGGGACACTCTGGAAACACCATATATTTT
>few|TRBJ1-5|TRBV3-1|.
CASSQRGVKPQHF
TGTGCCAGCAGCCAAAGGGGGGTCAAGCCCCAGCATTTT
>.|TRBJ2-1|TRBV7-8|TRBD2
CASSPTGGVYNEQFF
TGCGCCAGCAGCCCTACGGGGGGGGTATACAATGAGCAGTTCTTC
>few|TRBJ2-1|TRBV28|TRBD2
CASRTGTTWYEQFF
TGTGCCAGCAGGACCGGGACTACTTGGTATGAGCAGTTCTTC
>few|TRBJ2-2|TRBV3-1|TRBD2
CASSQVSGGANTGELFF
TGTGCCAGCAGCCAAGTTAGCGGGGGTGCGAACACCGGGGAGCTGTTTTTT
>many|TRBJ2-7|TRBV6-1|TRBD2
CASIGLAAYEQYF
TGTGCCAGCATCGGACTAGCGGCTTACGAGCAGTACTTC
>many|TRBJ2-3|TRBV7-3|TRBD1
CASSLSDRADTQYF
TGTGCCAGCAGCCTCTCGGACAGGGCAGATACGCAGTATTTT
>.|TRBJ1-1|TRBV20-1|TRBD1
CSASEAGGGNTEAFF
TGCAGTGCTAGCGAGGCAGGGGGCGGGAACACTGAAGCTTTCTTT